These 16 T cell receptor beta chains share one sample of origin, sequenced in a study of vaccination effects on CD4 cells after COVID-19. Antigen specificity for these receptors is unknown. Prior to sequencing, the ViraFEST assay stimulated PBMC with viral peptide pools, which expanded the antigen-specific CD4+ T cells. Culturing for about 9 days preceded CD4+ T cell isolation. SARS-CoV-2 infection was confirmed by PCR in the person between March and December 2020. This table comes from immunoSEQ multiplex PCR, and its TCRdb copy is limited to in-frame clones, with some not included. The sample has tens of thousands of clones; under 80% are singletons. The specimen was CD4+ T cells from PBMCs cultured with a peptide pool, collected before COVID-19 vaccination. These receptors were obtained from a human donor who had a prior SARS-CoV-2 infection.

The chain recombines TRBV4-3 with TRBJ2-7; 11 nucleotides agree with TRBD1. The CDR3 runs 14 residues. The V gene end was trimmed by 0 bases and the J gene end by 8 bases; junction bases not matched to a gene: 3. The germline V gene has CDR1 LGHNA and CDR2 YSLEER. The chain's CDR3 is CASSQDGTGGQQYF. DNA of the CDR3: TGCGCCAGCAGCCAAGATGGGACAGGGGGTCAGCAGTACTTC.

In this sample, this clone turned up a few times. V gene TRBV4-1 combines with J gene TRBJ1-4; 7 nucleotides line up with TRBD1. Germline V lookup: CDR1 MGHRA, CDR2 YSYEKL. The CDR3 has 15 residues. The J segment lost 2 bases and the V segment lost 0 bases, leaving 0 bases of the junction unmatched. CDR3 protein: CASSQETGTNEKLFF. The CDR3 DNA follows: TGCGCCAGCAGCCAAGAGACAGGGACTAATGAAAAACTGTTTTTT.

V is TRBV27 and J is TRBJ2-7; D may match TRBD1 or TRBD2 (5 bases each). The length of the CDR3 is 14 residues. V lost 5 bases to trimming and J lost 6 bases, with 17 bases between them. Germline CDR1 and CDR2: MNHEY and SMNVEV (reference sequence). The CDR3 is CASSPLGVPGEQYF. As DNA, the CDR3 is TGTGCCAGCAGTCCCCTGGGGGTTCCGGGCGAGCAGTACTTC.

The genes are TRBV6-5 and TRBJ1-2; tentative D call: TRBD1 (5 bases). Germline assignment: CDR1 MNHEY and CDR2 SVGAGI. The CDR3 consists of 12 residues. The V gene lost 10 bases and the J gene lost 4 bases, with 13 bases spanning the gap. The CDR3 DNA reads as TGTGCCACGCAGGGATTCGGCTATGGCTACACCTTC. Translated, it gives CATQGFGYGYTF.

This chain joins TRBV21-1 and TRBJ1-1; TRBD1 is taken as the D call from the table, unchecked against the DNA. TRBV21-1 is a pseudogene segment. CDR3 length: 11 residues. The CDR3, as DNA: TGTGCCCCCATCATGAACACTGAAGCTTTCTTT. This codes for CAPIMNTEAFF.

This chain connects TRBV5-1 to TRBJ2-5; 11 bases align to TRBD2. Germline CDR1 and CDR2: SGHRS and YFSETQ. The CDR3 runs to 16 residues. V shed 0 bases and J 4 bases; nucleotides not matched to a gene: 5. The CDR3 bases are TGCGCCAGCAGCTTGGGGGCTAGCGGGGGGATAGAGACCCAGTACTTC. Translation: CASSLGASGGIETQYF.

The chain couples TRBV2 to TRBJ1-2, with TRBD1 identical over 10 bases. Looked up from germline, CDR1 is SNHLY and CDR2 is FYNNEI. The CDR3 loop spans 12 amino acids. V lost 6 bases, J lost 7 bases, and 2 bases stayed unmatched. As DNA, the CDR3 is TGTGCCAGCAGGGACAGGGGGTTTGGCTACACCTTC. Amino acids: CASRDRGFGYTF.

The chain has TRBV4-2 and TRBJ2-1; a weak D match, TRBD2 (5 bases). CDR3 length: 16 amino acids. CDR1 LGHNA and CDR2 YNFKEQ come from the germline V gene. Trimming cost V 2 bases and J 6 bases, with 17 bases left between them. CDR3 protein: CASSQSDRRRGNEQFF. CDR3 coding DNA: TGTGCCAGCAGCCAATCTGACCGCCGACGGGGCAATGAGCAGTTCTTC.

The chain links TRBV9 to TRBJ1-2; no clear D. The V end was cut by 0 bases, the J end by 6 bases, with 6 bases between. Germline CDR1 reads SGDLS; CDR2 reads YYNGEE. The CDR3 consists of 12 residues. The CDR3 loop reads CASSVAGDGYTF. The CDR3 DNA is TGTGCCAGCAGCGTAGCCGGAGATGGCTACACCTTC.

This chain joins TRBV2 and TRBJ2-1; tentatively, D is TRBD1 (5 bases). The CDR3 totals 13 residues. V gave up 6 bases and J gave up 12 bases, with 18 bases separating them. The V gene's germline CDR1 is SNHLY and CDR2 FYNNEI. Here the CDR3 DNA reads TGTGCCAGCAGCGAAAACAGGTTAACGGTGCAGTTCTTC. Translated, it gives CASSENRLTVQFF.

The chain links TRBV3-1 (or the pseudogene TRBV3-2) to TRBJ2-3; D could derive from TRBD1 or TRBD2 (6 bases each). V lost 4 bases, J lost 6 bases, and 14 bases lay in between. Germline CDR1 LGHDT, CDR2 YNNKEL (reference sequence). This CDR3 has 14 amino acids. CDR3 coding DNA: TGTGCCAGCAGCCCCCTGGGGGGCCGTGATACGCAGTATTTT. It yields the protein CASSPLGGRDTQYF.

In its sample, this clone was seen once. The chain links TRBV4-1 to TRBJ2-3; D is unresolved. The length of the CDR3 is 14 residues. V lost 1 base and J lost 2, with 7 bases in between. Germline V gene data show CDR1 as MGHRA and CDR2 as YSYEKL. The CDR3 protein is CASSQVVTTDTQYF. The CDR3 coding sequence is TGCGCCAGCAGCCAAGTCGTCACCACAGATACGCAGTATTTT.

This chain joins TRBV6-5 and TRBJ2-7; tentatively, D is TRBD2 (5 bases). The CDR3 consists of 15 residues. V lost 5 bases, J lost 7 bases, and 21 bases lay in between. The V gene's germline CDR1 is MNHEY and CDR2 SVGAGI. In DNA form, the CDR3 reads TGTGCCAGCAGTCCACAACCCCGGGGAATAAGGGAGCAGTACTTC. This codes for CASSPQPRGIREQYF.

The chain couples TRBV24-1 to TRBJ2-5; D is undetermined. Germline V CDR1 and CDR2: KGHDR, SFDVKD. This CDR3 is 13 amino acids long. Trimming took off 5 bases at V and 0 bases at J, with 6 bases between the two ends. CDR3 coding DNA: TGTGCCACCAGTGGCGGTTACCAAGAGACCCAGTACTTC. Residues: CATSGGYQETQYF.

On this clone itself: The same CDR3 also results from other DNA sequences found in this sample. CDR3 nucleotides: TGTGCCAGCTCACCCAGGACAGGAACGAATGAAAAACTGTTTTTT. It specifies CASSPRTGTNEKLFF. The genes are TRBV18 and TRBJ1-4; TRBD1 matches at 7 bases. Germline trimming cut 3 bases from V and 5 bases from J; bases unmatched to any gene: 6. Germline-derived CDR1 and CDR2 are KGHSH and LQKENI. CDR3 length: 15 residues.

This clone turned up a few times. As DNA, the CDR3 is TGTGCCAGCAGCCCAGCGGGCACGAACACCGGGGAGCTGTTTTTT. Its protein is CASSPAGTNTGELFF. The chain joins TRBV5-4 to TRBJ2-2; D might be TRBD2 (6 bases). The CDR3 length is 15 residues. Per germline, CDR1 SGHNT and CDR2 YYREEE (reference sequence). Trimming removed 4 bases from V and 0 bases from J, with 10 bases in between.